This TCR beta chain was captured by sequencing in a study of beta chain features in type 1 diabetes. Turning to this clone: Its matching antigen is unknown.

Investigators reverse transcribed all isolated RNA, so they sequenced expressed TCRB transcripts. Samples of naive, central memory and regulatory T cells yielded a mean of approximately 3.7 million reads. Method: immunoSEQ multiplex PCR; TCRdb's copy keeps in-frame clones and lacks some. The sample has 250,000 to 350,000 clones, 13% to 15% seen once. Germline V CDR1 and CDR2: KGHSH, LQKENI. V lost 2 bases, J lost 5 bases, and 12 bases lay in between. The CDR3 length is 14 residues. Study conclusions and caveats: All four CD4+ subsets from Type 1 diabetes patients carried moderately but significantly shorter TCRB CDR3s. Insertions at VDJ junctions were less frequent in type 1 diabetes patients. These patients also deleted more nucleotides at the same junctions.

CD4+ naive, central memory, regulatory and stem cell-like memory subsets were isolated by sorting on CD45RO/CCR7/CD25/CD127/CD95/CD27. Material for sequencing was naive CD4+ T cells from blood. V is TRBV18 and J is TRBJ1-1, with D perhaps TRBD1 (6 bases). The sequence derives from a man aged 25 to 45 with type 1 diabetes. The CDR3 loop reads CASSPKQGETEAFF. Here the CDR3 DNA reads TGTGCCAGCTCACCAAAACAGGGCGAGACTGAAGCTTTCTTT.